Below, 15 T cell receptor beta chains from the same sample are listed, as sequenced in a study of shared clonotypes between healthy human individuals. The table came from immunoSEQ multiplex PCR; TCRdb's copy has only in-frame clones and leaves some out. The sample lists a few million clones, 95% occurring once. Input material: naive CD4+ T cells sorted from blood. As to subset: CD45RA+ positively selected. The receptor set was obtained from a man aged 18 to 29 in good health.

The DNA for the CDR3 is TGTGCCACCAACACCGGGACTCGCTACGAGCAGTACTTC. It yields the protein CATNTGTRYEQYF. This chain links TRBV6-1 with TRBJ2-7; the D gene is possibly TRBD2 (6 bases). CDR1 is MNHNS and CDR2 is SASEGT in the germline V gene. Trimming removed 10 bases at V and 3 bases at J, with 16 bases between. CDR3 length: 13 amino acids.

J is TRBJ2-1 and V is TRBV5-1, with 9 bases aligning to TRBD2. The J segment lost 5 bases and the V segment lost 0 bases, leaving 3 bases of the junction unmatched. CDR3 size: 15 residues. Per the germline V gene, CDR1 is SGHRS and CDR2 is YFSETQ. CDR3 sequence reads: CASSLGLAANNEQFF. In DNA form, the CDR3 reads TGCGCCAGCAGCTTGGGACTAGCGGCTAACAATGAGCAGTTCTTC.

This rearrangement joins TRBV19 to TRBJ2-7, with 7 bases identical to TRBD2. V dropped 7 bases and J dropped 1; count of bases not matched to a gene: 7. The CDR3 sequence is 14 residues long. Germline V gene data show CDR1 as LNHDA and CDR2 as SQIVND (reference sequence). This CDR3 reads CASTDHSGSYEQYF. CDR3 in DNA: TGTGCCAGTACAGACCATAGCGGGTCCTACGAGCAGTACTTC.

Comment on this clone: Other DNA sequences within the sample encode an identical CDR3. V gene TRBV6-1 combines with J gene TRBJ2-1; 10 bases line up with TRBD2. The length of the CDR3 is 15 residues. V shed 2 bases and J 5 bases; nucleotides not matched to a gene: 3. Germline V gene lookup returns CDR1 MNHNS and CDR2 SASEGT. The CDR3 sequence is CASSELAGGNNEQFF. CDR3 sequence (DNA): TGTGCCAGCAGTGAATTAGCGGGGGGTAACAATGAGCAGTTCTTC.

The J gene is TRBJ2-7, the V gene TRBV5-5; tentative D call: TRBD1 (5 bases). CDR1 and CDR2 (germline): SGHKS, YYEKEE (reference sequence). This CDR3 is 15 amino acids long. With 2 bases removed from V and 3 bases from J, the gap between germline ends came to 15 bases. The CDR3 sequence: CASSFQAGQLYEQYF. CDR3 DNA: TGTGCCAGCAGCTTCCAGGCAGGGCAGCTCTACGAGCAGTACTTC.

Notes on this clone: Other nucleotide sequences in the sample specify the same CDR3. This chain joins TRBV9 and TRBJ2-7; D might be TRBD1 or TRBD2, each matching 5 bases. V was clipped by 2 bases and J by 6 bases, with 9 bases between them. Germline V CDR1 and CDR2: SGDLS, YYNGEE. The CDR3 spans 12 residues. CDR3: CASSVGTGEQYF. DNA of the CDR3: TGTGCCAGCAGCGTGGGGACGGGCGAGCAGTACTTC.

V gene TRBV6-1 combines with J gene TRBJ2-7; no definite D call. CDR3 length: 13 amino acids. Trimming stripped 6 bases from V and 6 bases from J, with 15 bases between. CDR1 and CDR2 (germline): MNHNS, SASEGT. The CDR3 loop reads CASSPWQVGEQYF. For the CDR3, the DNA is TGTGCCAGCAGCCCTTGGCAAGTCGGCGAGCAGTACTTC.

The chain recombines TRBV19 with TRBJ1-4; no clear D. The germline V and J ends were trimmed by 9 bases and 6 bases, with 29 bases remaining between them. Germline V gene sequence: CDR1 LNHDA, CDR2 SQIVND (reference sequence). The CDR3 has 18 residues. The CDR3 reads CARESSRTPSQVDEKLFF. Here the CDR3 DNA reads TGTGCCAGAGAAAGTTCCCGAACCCCCTCACAAGTCGATGAAAAACTGTTTTTT.

The CDR3 protein is CASSQEGLREQYF. CDR3 nucleotides: TGCGCCAGCAGCCAAGAAGGACTCCGGGAGCAGTACTTC. The chain combines TRBV4-3 with TRBJ2-7, with a weak D call TRBD2 (5 bases). V lost 0 bases and J 7 bases, leaving 10 bases between the germline ends. The CDR3 length is 13 residues. CDR1 and CDR2 from the germline V gene are LGHNA and YSLEER.

The CDR3 here is CASVTTGLNTEAFF. CDR3 bases: TGTGCCAGCGTCACGACAGGGCTGAACACTGAAGCTTTCTTT. The gene calls are TRBV18 and TRBJ1-1; 7 bases are shared with TRBD1. CDR1 KGHSH and CDR2 LQKENI come from the germline V gene. J gave up 0 bases and V 8 bases, and 6 bases lay outside the gene matches. This CDR3 is 14 amino acids long.

Notes on this clone: The same CDR3 also results from other DNA sequences found in this sample. The chain employs TRBV10-3 and TRBJ2-5; 7 nucleotides line up with TRBD1. Trimming took 4 bases from V and 2 from J; bases not matched to a gene: 1. The CDR3 length is 13 residues. Looked up from germline, CDR1 is ENHRY and CDR2 is SYGVKD. CDR3 region: CAISVGQQETQYF. CDR3 bases: TGTGCCATCAGTGTGGGACAGCAAGAGACCCAGTACTTC.

A remark on this clone: Other DNA variants within this sample encode the same CDR3. The chain carries TRBV7-9 and TRBJ2-3; no clear D. Between the trimmed V and J ends, which lost 3 bases and 2 bases, there was a span of 9 bases. The CDR3 runs 14 residues. Germline-derived CDR1 and CDR2 are SEHNR and FQNEAQ (reference sequence). DNA of the CDR3: TGTGCCAGCAGCTTGACCGACTTCACAGATACGCAGTATTTT. Amino acid sequence: CASSLTDFTDTQYF.

The chain employs TRBV19 and TRBJ2-1; TRBD1 agrees at 10 bases. The V gene's germline CDR1 is LNHDA and CDR2 SQIVND (reference sequence). There are 14 residues in the CDR3. V gave up 8 bases and J gave up 4 bases; unmatched junction bases: 5. This chain's CDR3 is CASRGQGGYNEQFF. CDR3 nucleotide sequence: TGTGCCAGTCGAGGACAGGGGGGATACAATGAGCAGTTCTTC.

The chain couples TRBV30 to TRBJ2-3; tentative D call: TRBD2 (6 bases). The CDR3 sequence is 14 residues long. Trimming stripped 7 bases from V and 0 bases from J, with 14 bases between. Germline V gene data show CDR1 as GTSNPN and CDR2 as SVGIG (reference sequence). The DNA of the CDR3 is TGTGCCTCGGCTCGGGGGATTAGCACAGATACGCAGTATTTT. This sequence encodes CASARGISTDTQYF.

This chain links TRBV10-3 with TRBJ2-1; 12 bases match TRBD2. Trimming took 0 bases from V and 0 from J; bases not matched to a gene: 0. The CDR3 consists of 17 residues. Looked up from germline, CDR1 is ENHRY and CDR2 is SYGVKD. CDR3 in DNA: TGTGCCATCAGTGAGTCGACTAGCGGGGGCTCCTACAATGAGCAGTTCTTC. This encodes CAISESTSGGSYNEQFF.